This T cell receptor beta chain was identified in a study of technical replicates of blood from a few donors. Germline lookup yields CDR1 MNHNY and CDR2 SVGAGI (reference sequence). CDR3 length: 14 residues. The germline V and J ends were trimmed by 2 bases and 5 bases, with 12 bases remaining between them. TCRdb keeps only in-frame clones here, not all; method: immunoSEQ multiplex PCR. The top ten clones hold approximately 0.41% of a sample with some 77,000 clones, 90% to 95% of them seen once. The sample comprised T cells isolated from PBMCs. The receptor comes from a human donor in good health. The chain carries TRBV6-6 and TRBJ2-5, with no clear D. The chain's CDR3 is CASSYGQRRETQYF. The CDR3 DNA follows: TGTGCCAGCAGTTACGGCCAGAGGCGGGAGACCCAGTACTTC.